Described below is a single T cell receptor (beta chain) sequence and its context. This entry comes from a study of blood T cell repertoires in COVID-19. Study overall: PBMCs, B-cell-depleted T cells, or T cells were the source of the cDNA or gDNA that made up the material.

This CDR3 is 17 amino acids long. Trimming removed 8 bases at V and 12 bases at J, with 29 bases between. Germline loops: CDR1 MDHEN, CDR2 SYDVKM. Participant-reported clinical history was the basis for cohort assignment. Cohort 3 recovered donors had two negative PCRs, clearance, or symptom resolution. Only in-frame clones appear in the TCRdb table, and some are missing; sequencing was by immunoSEQ multiplex PCR. This table has over 200,000 clones, about 85% appearing once. This chain links TRBV28 with TRBJ1-6; D remains ambiguous. Sequencing was performed on PBMCs or T cells enriched from blood (not recorded which). The sequence came from a young man who had recovered from COVID-19. The CDR3 is CASFRRQRVTLNEPLHF. The CDR3, as DNA: TGTGCCAGCTTCCGGCGGCAGCGAGTGACTTTAAACGAACCCCTCCACTTT.